The 11 T cell receptor beta chains below come from one sample, sequenced in a study of long-term antiretroviral therapy in people with HIV. Researchers ran immunoSEQ v3.0 at survey level. The repertoire was sequenced with immunoSEQ multiplex PCR; TCRdb's copy has only in-frame clones and lacks some. The table records 28,000 or so clones, about 93% of them present only once. Sequenced material: unsorted PBMCs, taken 6.2 years after starting antiretroviral therapy. The origin of the receptors is a middle-aged man with HIV.

The genes are TRBV27 and TRBJ1-5; weak D call: TRBD1 (6 bases). This CDR3 is built from 19 residues. In germline, CDR1 is MNHEY, CDR2 SMNVEV (reference sequence). V was clipped by 5 bases and J by 7 bases, with 30 bases between them. CDR3 nucleotides: TGTGCCAGCAGTCCCGACCCATACAGAGGGGGGAGGGATGAGCAGCCCCAGCATTTT. It encodes CASSPDPYRGGRDEQPQHF.

The chain is built from TRBV11-2 and TRBJ2-4, with D maybe TRBD2 (6 bases). CDR1 SGHAT and CDR2 FQNNGV come from the germline V gene. Trimming stripped 5 bases from V and 1 base from J, with 18 bases between. The CDR3 is made up of 17 amino acids. CDR3 DNA: TGTGCCAGCAGCCCCCCCGGGACTGGCAGCGCCAAAAACATTCAGTACTTC. As protein: CASSPPGTGSAKNIQYF.

This clone was recorded only once. The rearrangement uses TRBV5-5 and TRBJ2-3; 12 bases align to TRBD2. The CDR3 runs 15 residues. The junction had 4 bases not matched to a gene; V was cut back by 2 bases and J by 6 bases. CDR1 is SGHKS and CDR2 is YYEKEE in the germline V gene (reference sequence). DNA for the CDR3: TGTGCCAGCAGCTTAGGACTAGCGGGGTCGGATACGCAGTATTTT. It specifies CASSLGLAGSDTQYF.

This rearrangement joins TRBV6-1 to TRBJ2-7; 10 bases map to TRBD2. This CDR3 has 14 amino acids. Germline trimming cut 2 bases from V and 7 bases from J; bases unmatched to any gene: 5. CDR1 and CDR2 (germline): MNHNS, SASEGT. The CDR3 DNA follows: TGTGCCAGCAGTGAAAGGGCACTAGCGGGGGAGCAGTACTTC. Translation gives CASSERALAGEQYF.

The chain links TRBV15 to TRBJ1-2, with 7 bases fitting TRBD1. V lost 4 bases to trimming and J lost 1 base; unmatched junction nucleotides: 3. Germline V gives CDR1 LNHNV, CDR2 YYDKDF (reference sequence). CDR3 size: 14 residues. The CDR3, as DNA: TGTGCCACCAGCAAAAGACAGGGTAACTATGGCTACACCTTC. It encodes CATSKRQGNYGYTF.

The chain couples TRBV29-1 to TRBJ2-5; D is ambiguous. CDR1 and CDR2 from the germline V gene are SQVTM and ANQGSEA. The CDR3 spans 11 residues. With 4 bases removed from V and 1 base from J, the gap between germline ends came to 4 bases. In nucleotides, the CDR3 is TGCAGCGTTGTCCCCCAAGAGACCCAGTACTTC. Protein sequence: CSVVPQETQYF.

The rearrangement uses TRBV5-1 and TRBJ1-6; 8 bases line up with TRBD1. V lost 3 bases and J lost 9; bases outside the gene matches: 11. There are 16 residues in the CDR3. The germline V gene encodes CDR1 SGHRS and CDR2 YFSETQ. CDR3 DNA sequence: TGCGCCAGCAGCTCTCTAGGGACAGGAGGGGGTTCACCCCTCCACTTT. As protein: CASSSLGTGGGSPLHF.

The CDR3 coding sequence is TGTGCCAGTAGTATTGGTGTTGGCCGGCGGATGGGTAGCAATCAGCCCCAGCATTTT. Encoded protein: CASSIGVGRRMGSNQPQHF. This sequence joins TRBV19 and TRBJ1-5; D is unresolved. Trimming left V 3 bases short and J 0 bases short, with 21 bases between. The germline V gene has CDR1 LNHDA and CDR2 SQIVND (reference sequence). CDR3 length: 19 amino acids.

The J gene is TRBJ2-7, the V gene TRBV29-1, with TRBD1 matching 9 bases. Unmatched junction bases numbered 5, after V lost 6 bases and J lost 2 bases. CDR3 length: 13 residues. Germline loops: CDR1 SQVTM, CDR2 ANQGSEA. The DNA of the CDR3 is TGCAGCGTCGGACAGGGGTTAACCTACGAGCAGTACTTC. Translating gives CSVGQGLTYEQYF.

In its sample, this clone was seen once. The chain employs TRBV2 and TRBJ2-7, with TRBD2 matching over 8 bases. The V gene end was trimmed by 1 base and the J gene end by 4 bases; junction bases not matched to a gene: 6. Germline CDR1 SNHLY, CDR2 FYNNEI. This CDR3 contains 15 residues. The CDR3 loop reads CASSEGLAGRYEQYF. CDR3 nucleotide sequence: TGTGCCAGCAGTGAAGGGTTAGCGGGAAGGTACGAGCAGTACTTC.

This clone was seen a single time. The chain employs TRBV6-5 and TRBJ2-3; 9 bases fit TRBD1. J was trimmed by 4 bases and V by 4 bases; bases with no gene match: 9. The CDR3 has 16 residues. Germline V gene lookup returns CDR1 MNHEY and CDR2 SVGAGI. Here the CDR3 DNA reads TGTGCCAGCAGTTTTCTAGGGACAGGGCAGGCAGATACGCAGTATTTT. Encoded protein: CASSFLGTGQADTQYF.